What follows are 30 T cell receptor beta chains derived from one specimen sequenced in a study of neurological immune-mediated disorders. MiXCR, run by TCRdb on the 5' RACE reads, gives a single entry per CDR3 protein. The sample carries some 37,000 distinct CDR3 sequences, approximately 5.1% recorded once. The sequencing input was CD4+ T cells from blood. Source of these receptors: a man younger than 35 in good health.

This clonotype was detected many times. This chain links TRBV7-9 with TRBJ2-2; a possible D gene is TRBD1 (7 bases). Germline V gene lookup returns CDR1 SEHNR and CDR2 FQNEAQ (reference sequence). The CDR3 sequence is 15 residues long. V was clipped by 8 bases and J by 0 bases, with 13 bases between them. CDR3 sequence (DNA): TGTGCCAGCCACCGCGGGACAGCGAACACCGGGGAGCTGTTTTTT. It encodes CASHRGTANTGELFF.

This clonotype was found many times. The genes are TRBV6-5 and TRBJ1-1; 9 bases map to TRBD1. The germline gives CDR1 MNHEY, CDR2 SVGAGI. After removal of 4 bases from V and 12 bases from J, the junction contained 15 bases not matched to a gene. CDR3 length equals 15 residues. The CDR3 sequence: CASSSNPGTGSWSFF. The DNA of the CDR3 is TGTGCCAGCAGTTCCAACCCCGGGACAGGGAGTTGGTCTTTCTTT.

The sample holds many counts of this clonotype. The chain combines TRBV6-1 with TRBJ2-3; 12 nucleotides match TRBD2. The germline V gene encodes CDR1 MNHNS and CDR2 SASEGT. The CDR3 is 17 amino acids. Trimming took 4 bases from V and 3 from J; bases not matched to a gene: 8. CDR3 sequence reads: CASSAPTSGGLTDTQYF. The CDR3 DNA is TGTGCCAGCAGTGCACCCACTAGCGGGGGGCTTACAGATACGCAGTATTTT.

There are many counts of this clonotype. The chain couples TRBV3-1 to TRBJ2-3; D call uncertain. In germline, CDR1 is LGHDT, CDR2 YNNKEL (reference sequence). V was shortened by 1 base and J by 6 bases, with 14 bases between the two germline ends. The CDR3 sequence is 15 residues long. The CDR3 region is CASSQGVIRLDTQYF. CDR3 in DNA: TGTGCCAGCAGCCAAGGGGTTATTAGGTTGGATACGCAGTATTTT.

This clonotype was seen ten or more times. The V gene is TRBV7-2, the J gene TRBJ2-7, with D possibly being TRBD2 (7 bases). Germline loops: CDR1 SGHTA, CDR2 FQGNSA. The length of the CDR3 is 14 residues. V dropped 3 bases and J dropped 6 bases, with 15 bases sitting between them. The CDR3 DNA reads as TGTGCCAGCAGCTTGGGAGGGGGGCCATCCGAGCAGTACTTC. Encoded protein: CASSLGGGPSEQYF.

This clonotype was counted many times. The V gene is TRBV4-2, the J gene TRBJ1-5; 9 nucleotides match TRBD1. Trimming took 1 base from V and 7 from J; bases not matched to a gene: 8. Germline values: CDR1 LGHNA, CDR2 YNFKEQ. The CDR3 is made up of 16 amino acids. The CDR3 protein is CASSQAMGQGRQPQHF. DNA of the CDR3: TGTGCCAGCAGCCAAGCGATGGGACAGGGCCGGCAGCCCCAGCATTTT.

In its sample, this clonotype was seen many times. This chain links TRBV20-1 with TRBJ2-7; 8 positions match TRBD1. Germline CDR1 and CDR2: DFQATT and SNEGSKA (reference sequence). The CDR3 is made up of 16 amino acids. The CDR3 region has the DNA TGCAGCCCAAGATCCGTCCGGGACAGGCCATCTTCCGAGCAGTACTTC. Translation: CSPRSVRDRPSSEQYF.

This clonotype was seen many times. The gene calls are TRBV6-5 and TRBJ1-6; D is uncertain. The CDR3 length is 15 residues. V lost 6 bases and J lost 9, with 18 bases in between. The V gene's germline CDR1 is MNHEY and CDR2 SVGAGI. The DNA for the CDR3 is TGTGCCAGCAGCGCCTTGACATCGGGTTTTTCACCCCTCCACTTT. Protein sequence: CASSALTSGFSPLHF.

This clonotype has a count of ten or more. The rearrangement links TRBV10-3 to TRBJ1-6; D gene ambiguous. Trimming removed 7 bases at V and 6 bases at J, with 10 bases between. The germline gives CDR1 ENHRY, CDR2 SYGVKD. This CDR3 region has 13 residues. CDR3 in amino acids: CAITGGSNSPLHF. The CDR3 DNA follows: TGTGCCATCACTGGAGGATCTAATTCACCCCTCCACTTT.

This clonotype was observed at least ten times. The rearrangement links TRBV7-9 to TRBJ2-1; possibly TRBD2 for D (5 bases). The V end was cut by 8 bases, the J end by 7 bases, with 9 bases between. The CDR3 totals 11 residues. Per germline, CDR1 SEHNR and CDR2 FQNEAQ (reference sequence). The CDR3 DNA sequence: TGTGCCAGCGCGGAGGCGAATGAGCAGTTCTTC. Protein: CASAEANEQFF.

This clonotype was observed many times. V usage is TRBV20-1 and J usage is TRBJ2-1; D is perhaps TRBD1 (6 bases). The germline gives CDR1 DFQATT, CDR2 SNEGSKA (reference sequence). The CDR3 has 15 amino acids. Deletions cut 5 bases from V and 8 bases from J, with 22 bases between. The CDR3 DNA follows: TGCAGTGCTCCTCTATCAGGGGCGGGTAGAGATGAGCAGTTCTTC. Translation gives CSAPLSGAGRDEQFF.

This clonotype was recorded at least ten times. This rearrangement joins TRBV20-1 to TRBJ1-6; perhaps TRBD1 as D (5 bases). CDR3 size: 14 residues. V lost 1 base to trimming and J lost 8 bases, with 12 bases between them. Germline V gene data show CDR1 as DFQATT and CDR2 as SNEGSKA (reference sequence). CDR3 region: CSARVPGAHSPLHF. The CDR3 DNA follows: TGCAGTGCTAGAGTACCCGGGGCTCATTCACCCCTCCACTTT.

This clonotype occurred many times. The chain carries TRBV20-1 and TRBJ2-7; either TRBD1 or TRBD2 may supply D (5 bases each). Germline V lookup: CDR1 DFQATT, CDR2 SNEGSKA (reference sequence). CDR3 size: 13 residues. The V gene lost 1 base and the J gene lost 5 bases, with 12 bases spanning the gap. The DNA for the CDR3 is TGCAGTGCTAGAGTGGGGGTAAGCGACGAGCAGTACTTC. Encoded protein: CSARVGVSDEQYF.

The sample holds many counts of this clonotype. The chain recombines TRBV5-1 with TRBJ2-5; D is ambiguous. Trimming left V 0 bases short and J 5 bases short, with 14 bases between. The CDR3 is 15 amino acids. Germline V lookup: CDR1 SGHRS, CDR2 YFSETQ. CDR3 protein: CASSLGRHFTETQYF. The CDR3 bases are TGCGCCAGCAGCTTGGGTCGTCACTTTACGGAGACCCAGTACTTC.

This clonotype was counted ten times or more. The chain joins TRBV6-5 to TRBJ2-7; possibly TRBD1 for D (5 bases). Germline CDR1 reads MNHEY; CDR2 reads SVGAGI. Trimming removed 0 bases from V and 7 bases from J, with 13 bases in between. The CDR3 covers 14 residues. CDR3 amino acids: CASSYSGDMREQYF. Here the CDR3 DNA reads TGTGCCAGCAGTTACTCAGGGGATATGAGGGAGCAGTACTTC.

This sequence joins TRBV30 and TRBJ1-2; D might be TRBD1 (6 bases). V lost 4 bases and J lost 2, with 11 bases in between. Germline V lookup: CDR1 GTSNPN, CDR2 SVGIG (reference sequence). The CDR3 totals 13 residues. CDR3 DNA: TGTGCCTGGACCAGGCAGGGGAACTATGGCTACACCTTC. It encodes CAWTRQGNYGYTF. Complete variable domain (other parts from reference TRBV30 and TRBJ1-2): SQTIHQWPATLVQPVGSPLSLECTVEGTSNPNLYWYRQAAGRGLQLLFYSVGIGQISSEVPQNLSASRPQDRQFILSSKKLLLSDSGFYLCAWTRQGNYGYTFGSGTRLTVV.

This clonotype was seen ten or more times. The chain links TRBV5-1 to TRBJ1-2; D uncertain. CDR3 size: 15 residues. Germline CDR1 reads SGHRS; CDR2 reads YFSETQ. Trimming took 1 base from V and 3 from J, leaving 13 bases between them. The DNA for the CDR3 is TGCGCCAGCAGCTTGTGGCTGGGAGTGGACTATGGCTACACCTTC. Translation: CASSLWLGVDYGYTF. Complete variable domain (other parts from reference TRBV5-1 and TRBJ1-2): KAGVTQTPRYLIKTRGQQVTLSCSPISGHRSVSWYQQTPGQGLQFLFEYFSETQRNKGNFPGRFSGRQFSNSRSEMNVSTLELGDSALYLCASSLWLGVDYGYTFGSGTRLTVV.

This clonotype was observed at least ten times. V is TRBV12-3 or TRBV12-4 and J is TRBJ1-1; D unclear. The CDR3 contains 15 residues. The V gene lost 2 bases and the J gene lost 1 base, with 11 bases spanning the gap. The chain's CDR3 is CASSLRAGGNTEAFF. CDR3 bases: TGTGCCAGCAGTTTAAGGGCGGGAGGGAACACTGAAGCTTTCTTT.

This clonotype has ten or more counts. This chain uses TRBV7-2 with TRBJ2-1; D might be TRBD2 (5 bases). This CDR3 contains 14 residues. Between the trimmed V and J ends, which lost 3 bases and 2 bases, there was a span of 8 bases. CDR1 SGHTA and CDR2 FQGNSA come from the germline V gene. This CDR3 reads CASSLRTAYNEQFF. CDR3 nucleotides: TGTGCCAGCAGCTTGCGGACTGCCTACAATGAGCAGTTCTTC.

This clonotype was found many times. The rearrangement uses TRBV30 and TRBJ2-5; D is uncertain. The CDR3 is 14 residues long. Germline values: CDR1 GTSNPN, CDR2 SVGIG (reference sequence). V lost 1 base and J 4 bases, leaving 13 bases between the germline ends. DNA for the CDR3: TGTGCCTGGAGTGGGGTTAGGCTGGGAGAGACCCAGTACTTC. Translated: CAWSGVRLGETQYF.

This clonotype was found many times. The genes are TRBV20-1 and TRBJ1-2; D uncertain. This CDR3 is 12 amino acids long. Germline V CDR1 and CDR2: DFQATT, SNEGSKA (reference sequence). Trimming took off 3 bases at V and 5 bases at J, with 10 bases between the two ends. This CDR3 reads CSASSGTYGYTF. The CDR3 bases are TGCAGTGCTAGCTCAGGCACTTATGGCTACACCTTC.

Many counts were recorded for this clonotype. The CDR3 here is CASSLRQGAQPQHF. CDR3 bases: TGTGCCAGCAGCCTGCGACAGGGAGCTCAGCCCCAGCATTTT. The chain has TRBV6-5 and TRBJ1-5; 7 bases fit TRBD1. There are 14 residues in the CDR3. Trimming took 6 bases from V and 6 from J; bases not matched to a gene: 8. Germline CDR1 is MNHEY and CDR2 is SVGAGI.

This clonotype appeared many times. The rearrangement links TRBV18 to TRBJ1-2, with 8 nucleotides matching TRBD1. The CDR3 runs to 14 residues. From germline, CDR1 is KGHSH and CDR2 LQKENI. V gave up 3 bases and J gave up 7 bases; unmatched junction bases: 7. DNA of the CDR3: TGTGCCAGCTCACCTCGACAGGGGAGTGTTGGCTACACCTTC. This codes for CASSPRQGSVGYTF.

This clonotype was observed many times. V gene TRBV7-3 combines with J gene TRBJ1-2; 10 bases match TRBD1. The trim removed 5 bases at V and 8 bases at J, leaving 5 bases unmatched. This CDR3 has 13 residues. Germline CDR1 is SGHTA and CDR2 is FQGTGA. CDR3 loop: CASSRDRGSGYTF. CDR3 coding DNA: TGTGCCAGCAGCCGGGACAGGGGCTCCGGCTACACCTTC.

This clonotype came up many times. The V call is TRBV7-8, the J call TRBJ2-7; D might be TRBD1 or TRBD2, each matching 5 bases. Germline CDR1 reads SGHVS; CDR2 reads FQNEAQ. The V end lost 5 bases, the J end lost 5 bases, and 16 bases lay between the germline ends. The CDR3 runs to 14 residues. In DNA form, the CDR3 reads TGTGCCAGCAGCCCACGGGACCGGCCCGACGAGCAGTACTTC. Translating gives CASSPRDRPDEQYF.

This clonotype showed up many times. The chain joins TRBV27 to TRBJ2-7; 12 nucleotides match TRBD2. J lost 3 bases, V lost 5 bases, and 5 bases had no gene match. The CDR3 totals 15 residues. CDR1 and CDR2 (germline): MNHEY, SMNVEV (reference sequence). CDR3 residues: CASSIRTSGVYEQYF. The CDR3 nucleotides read TGTGCCAGCAGTATTCGGACTAGCGGGGTCTACGAGCAGTACTTC.

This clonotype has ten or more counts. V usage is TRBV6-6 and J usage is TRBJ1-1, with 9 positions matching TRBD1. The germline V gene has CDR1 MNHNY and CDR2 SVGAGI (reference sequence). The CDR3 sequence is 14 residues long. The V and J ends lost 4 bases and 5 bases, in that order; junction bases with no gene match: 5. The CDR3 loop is CASSLGQGKTEAFF. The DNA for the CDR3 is TGTGCCAGCAGTTTGGGACAGGGTAAGACTGAAGCTTTCTTT.

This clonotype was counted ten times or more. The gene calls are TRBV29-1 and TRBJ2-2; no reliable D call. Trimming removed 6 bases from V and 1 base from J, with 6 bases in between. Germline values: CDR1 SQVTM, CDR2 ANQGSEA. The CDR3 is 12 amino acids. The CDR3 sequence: CSVVQNTGELFF. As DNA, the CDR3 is TGCAGCGTAGTACAGAACACCGGGGAGCTGTTTTTT.

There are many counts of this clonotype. In DNA, the CDR3 is TGTGCCAGCAGCGTGAATTTCGACTCGAACACTGAAGCTTTCTTT. Its translation is CASSVNFDSNTEAFF. This rearrangement joins TRBV7-6 to TRBJ1-1; D remains unclear. CDR3 size: 15 residues. The ends were cut back, 5 bases at V and 1 base at J, with 14 bases in the middle. Germline CDR1 is SGHVS and CDR2 is FNYEAQ.

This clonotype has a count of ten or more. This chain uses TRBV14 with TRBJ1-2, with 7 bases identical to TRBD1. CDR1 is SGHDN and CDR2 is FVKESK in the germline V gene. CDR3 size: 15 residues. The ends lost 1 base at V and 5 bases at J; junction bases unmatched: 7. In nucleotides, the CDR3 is TGTGCCAGCAGCCAAGGGGACAGTCTAACTTATGGCTACACCTTC. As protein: CASSQGDSLTYGYTF.